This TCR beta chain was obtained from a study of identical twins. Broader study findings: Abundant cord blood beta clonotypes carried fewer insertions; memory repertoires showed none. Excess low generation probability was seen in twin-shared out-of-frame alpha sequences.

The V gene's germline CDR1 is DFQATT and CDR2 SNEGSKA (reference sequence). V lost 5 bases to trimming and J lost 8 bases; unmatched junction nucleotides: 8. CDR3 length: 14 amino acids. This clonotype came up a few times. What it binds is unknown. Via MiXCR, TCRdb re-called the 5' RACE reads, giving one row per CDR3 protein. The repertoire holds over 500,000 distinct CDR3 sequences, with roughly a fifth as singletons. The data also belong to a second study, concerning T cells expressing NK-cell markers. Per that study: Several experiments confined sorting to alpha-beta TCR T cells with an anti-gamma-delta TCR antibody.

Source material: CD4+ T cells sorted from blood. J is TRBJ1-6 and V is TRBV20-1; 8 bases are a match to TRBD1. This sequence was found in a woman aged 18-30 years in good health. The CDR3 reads CSALRTGSYSPLHF. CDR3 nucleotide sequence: TGCAGTGCTCTCCGGACAGGGAGCTATTCACCCCTCCACTTT.